This TCR beta chain was documented in a study of tumor-infiltrating lymphocytes in primary liver carcinoma. Findings of the study overall: A significantly higher top-250-clone fraction was recorded for tumors than for blood (p = 0.039).

Both RNA and DNA were isolated together from around 20-30 mg of bulk tissue that had not been sorted. There were only treatment-naive patients, all with chronic HBV infection. This clonotype is classed as medium-sized. Its antigen is still unknown. Trimming removed 5 bases from V and 10 bases from J; junction bases left unmatched: 11. The CDR3 totals 16 residues. Constant-region priming of about 0.5 ug total RNA yielded TCR beta cDNA. It was through three nested multiplex PCR rounds of slightly modified ARM-PCR that TCR beta libraries arose. Forward primers for TRBV1-TRBV30 and a C-beta reverse primer served the first two PCR rounds, at about 10 cycles each. One entry per CDR3 protein results from TCRdb running MiXCR on the multiplex PCR reads. The data show roughly 30,000 distinct CDR3 sequences, with 76% seen just once and roughly a third held by the top ten.

Sequencing was performed on liver tumor tissue from sampling region 5. Described subset: tumor region T5, tumor centre. This chain uses TRBV12-3 or TRBV12-4 with TRBJ2-1; 13 bases fit TRBD2. The clonotype comes from a man aged 35 to 55 with primary liver carcinoma and hepatitis B virus infection. The DNA for the CDR3 is TGTGCCAGCAGTCCAGCCGGGACTAGCGGGATCGAGGAGCAGTTCTTC. This codes for CASSPAGTSGIEEQFF.